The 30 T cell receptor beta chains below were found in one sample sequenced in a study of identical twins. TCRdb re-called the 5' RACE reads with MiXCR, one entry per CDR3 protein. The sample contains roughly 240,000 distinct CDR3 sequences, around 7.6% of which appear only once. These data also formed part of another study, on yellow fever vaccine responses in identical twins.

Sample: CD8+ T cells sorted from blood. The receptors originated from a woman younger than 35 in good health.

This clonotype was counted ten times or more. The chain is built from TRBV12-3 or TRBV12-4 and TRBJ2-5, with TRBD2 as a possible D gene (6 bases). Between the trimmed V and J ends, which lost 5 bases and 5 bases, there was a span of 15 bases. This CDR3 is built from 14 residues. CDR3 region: CASSGSGRRETQYF. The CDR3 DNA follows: TGTGCCAGCAGTGGTTCAGGGAGGCGCGAGACCCAGTACTTC.

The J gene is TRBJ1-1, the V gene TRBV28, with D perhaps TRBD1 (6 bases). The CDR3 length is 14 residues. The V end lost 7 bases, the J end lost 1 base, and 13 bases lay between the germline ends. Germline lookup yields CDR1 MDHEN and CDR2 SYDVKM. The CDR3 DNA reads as TGTGCCAGCATTAGAGGGGGGAGGAACACTGAAGCTTTCTTT. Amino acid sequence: CASIRGGRNTEAFF.

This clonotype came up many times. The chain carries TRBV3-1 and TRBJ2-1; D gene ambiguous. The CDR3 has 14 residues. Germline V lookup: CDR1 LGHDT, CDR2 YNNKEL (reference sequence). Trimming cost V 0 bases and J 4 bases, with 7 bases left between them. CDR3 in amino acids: CASSQESGYNEQFF. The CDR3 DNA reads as TGTGCCAGCAGCCAAGAATCCGGGTACAATGAGCAGTTCTTC.

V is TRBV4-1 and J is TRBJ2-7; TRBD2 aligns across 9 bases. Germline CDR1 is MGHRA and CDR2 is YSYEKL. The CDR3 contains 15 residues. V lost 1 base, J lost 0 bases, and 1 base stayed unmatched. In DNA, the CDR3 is TGCGCCAGCAGCCAAGGACTAGCGGTCTCCTACGAGCAGTACGTC. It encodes CASSQGLAVSYEQYV.

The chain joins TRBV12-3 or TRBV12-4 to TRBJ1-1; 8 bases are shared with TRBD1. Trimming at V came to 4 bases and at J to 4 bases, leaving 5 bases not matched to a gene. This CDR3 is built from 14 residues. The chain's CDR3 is CASSSDTGGTEAFF. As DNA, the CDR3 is TGTGCCAGCAGTTCCGATACAGGGGGCACTGAAGCTTTCTTT.

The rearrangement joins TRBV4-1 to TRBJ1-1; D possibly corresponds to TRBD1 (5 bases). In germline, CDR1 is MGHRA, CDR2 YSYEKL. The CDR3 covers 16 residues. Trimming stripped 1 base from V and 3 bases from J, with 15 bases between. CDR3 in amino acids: CASSQGPGGGYTEAFF. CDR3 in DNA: TGCGCCAGCAGCCAAGGGCCCGGGGGAGGTTACACTGAAGCTTTCTTT.

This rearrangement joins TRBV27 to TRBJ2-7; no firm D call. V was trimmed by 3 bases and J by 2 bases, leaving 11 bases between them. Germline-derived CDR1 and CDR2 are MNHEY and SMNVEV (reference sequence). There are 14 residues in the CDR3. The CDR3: CASSLAGNTYEQYF. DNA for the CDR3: TGTGCCAGCAGTTTGGCAGGAAACACCTACGAGCAGTACTTC.

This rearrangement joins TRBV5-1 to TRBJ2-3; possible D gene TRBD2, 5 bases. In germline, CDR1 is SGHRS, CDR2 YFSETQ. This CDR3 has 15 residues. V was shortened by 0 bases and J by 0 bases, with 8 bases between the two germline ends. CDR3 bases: TGCGCCAGCAGCTTGGAAGCGGCTAGCACAGATACGCAGTATTTT. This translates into CASSLEAASTDTQYF.

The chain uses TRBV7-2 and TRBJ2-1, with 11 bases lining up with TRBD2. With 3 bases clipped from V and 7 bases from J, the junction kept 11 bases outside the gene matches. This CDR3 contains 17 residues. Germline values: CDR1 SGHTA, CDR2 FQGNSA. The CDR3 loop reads CASSLLAGGYTGNEQFF. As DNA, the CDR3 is TGTGCCAGCAGCTTGCTAGCGGGAGGTTATACGGGTAATGAGCAGTTCTTC.

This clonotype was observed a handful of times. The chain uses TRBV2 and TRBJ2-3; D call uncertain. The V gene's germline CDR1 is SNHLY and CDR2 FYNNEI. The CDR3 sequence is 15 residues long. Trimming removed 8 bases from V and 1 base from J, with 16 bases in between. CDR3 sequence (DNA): TGTGCCAGCCCAGCCCCATACGAGGGCACAGATACGCAGTATTTT. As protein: CASPAPYEGTDTQYF.

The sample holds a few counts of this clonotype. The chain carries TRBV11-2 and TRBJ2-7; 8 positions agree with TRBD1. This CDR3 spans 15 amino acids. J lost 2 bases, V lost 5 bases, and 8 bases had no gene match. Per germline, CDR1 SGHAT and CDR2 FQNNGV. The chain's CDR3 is CASSLHRDRPYEQYF. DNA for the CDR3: TGTGCCAGCAGCCTTCACCGGGACAGGCCCTACGAGCAGTACTTC.

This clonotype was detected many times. This CDR3 is CASSYLSGGDTQYF. DNA of the CDR3: TGTGCCAGCAGTTACCTCAGCGGGGGTGATACGCAGTATTTT. The chain recombines TRBV6-5 with TRBJ2-3; 8 nucleotides match TRBD2. This CDR3 is built from 14 residues. Germline V gives CDR1 MNHEY, CDR2 SVGAGI. After removal of 2 bases from V and 6 bases from J, the junction contained 4 bases not matched to a gene.

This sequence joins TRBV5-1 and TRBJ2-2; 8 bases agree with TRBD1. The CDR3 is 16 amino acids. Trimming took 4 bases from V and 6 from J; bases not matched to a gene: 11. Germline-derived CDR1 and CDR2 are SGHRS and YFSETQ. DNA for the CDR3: TGCGCCAGCAGCCCGCGAGGGACAGGTGGGGCCGGGGAGCTGTTTTTT. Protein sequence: CASSPRGTGGAGELFF.

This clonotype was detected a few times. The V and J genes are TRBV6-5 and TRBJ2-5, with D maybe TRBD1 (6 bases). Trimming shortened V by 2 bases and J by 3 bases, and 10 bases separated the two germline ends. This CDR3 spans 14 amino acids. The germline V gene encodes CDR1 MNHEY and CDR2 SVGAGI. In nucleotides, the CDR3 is TGTGCCAGCAGTTACACAGGGCGGGAAGAGACCCAGTACTTC. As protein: CASSYTGREETQYF.

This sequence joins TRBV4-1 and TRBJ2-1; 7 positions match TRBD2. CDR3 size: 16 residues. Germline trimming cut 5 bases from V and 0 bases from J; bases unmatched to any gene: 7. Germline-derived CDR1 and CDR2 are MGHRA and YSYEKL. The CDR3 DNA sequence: TGCGCCAGCAGCGCTAGCGGTCGAAGCTCCTACAATGAGCAGTTCTTC. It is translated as CASSASGRSSYNEQFF.

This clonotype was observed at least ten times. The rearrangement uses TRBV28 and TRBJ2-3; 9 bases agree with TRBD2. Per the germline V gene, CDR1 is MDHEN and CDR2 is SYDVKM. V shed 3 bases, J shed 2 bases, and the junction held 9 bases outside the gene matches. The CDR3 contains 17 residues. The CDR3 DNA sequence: TGTGCCAGCAGTTTCGCCGGCGGCGGGAGGGACACAGATACGCAGTATTTT. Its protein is CASSFAGGGRDTDTQYF.

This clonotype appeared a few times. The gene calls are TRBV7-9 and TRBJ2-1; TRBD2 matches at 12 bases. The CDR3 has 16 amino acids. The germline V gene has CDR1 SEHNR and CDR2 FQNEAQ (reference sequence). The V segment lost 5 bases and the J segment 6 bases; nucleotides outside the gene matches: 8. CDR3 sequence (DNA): TGTGCCAGCAGCGCCCCTAGCGGGGGGGCCGTCAATGAGCAGTTCTTC. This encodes CASSAPSGGAVNEQFF.

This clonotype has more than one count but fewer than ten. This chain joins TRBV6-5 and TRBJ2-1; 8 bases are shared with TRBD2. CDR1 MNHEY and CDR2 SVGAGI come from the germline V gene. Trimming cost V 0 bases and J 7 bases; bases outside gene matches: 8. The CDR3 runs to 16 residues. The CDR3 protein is CASSYSVAGILNEQFF. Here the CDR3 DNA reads TGTGCCAGCAGTTACTCTGTAGCGGGGATACTGAATGAGCAGTTCTTC.

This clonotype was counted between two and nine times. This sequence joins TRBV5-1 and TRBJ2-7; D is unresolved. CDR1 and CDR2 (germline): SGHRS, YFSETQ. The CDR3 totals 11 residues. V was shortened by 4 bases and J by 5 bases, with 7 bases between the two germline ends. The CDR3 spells CASSHDNEQYF. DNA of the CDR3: TGCGCCAGCAGCCACGACAACGAGCAGTACTTC.

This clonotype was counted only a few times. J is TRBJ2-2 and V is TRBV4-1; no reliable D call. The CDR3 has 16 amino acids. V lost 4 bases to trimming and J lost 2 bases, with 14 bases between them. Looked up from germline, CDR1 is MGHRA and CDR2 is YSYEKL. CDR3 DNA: TGCGCCAGCAGCCCTTTCCGGATCCCTAACACCGGGGAGCTGTTTTTT. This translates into CASSPFRIPNTGELFF.

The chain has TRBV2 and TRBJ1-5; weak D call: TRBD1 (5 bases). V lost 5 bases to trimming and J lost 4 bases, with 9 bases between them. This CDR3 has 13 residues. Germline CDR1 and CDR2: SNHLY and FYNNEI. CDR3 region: CASSTSGNQPQHF. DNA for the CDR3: TGTGCCAGCAGTACCTCAGGGAATCAGCCCCAGCATTTT. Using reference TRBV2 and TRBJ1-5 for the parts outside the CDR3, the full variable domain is EPEVTQTPSHQVTQMGQEVILRCVPISNHLYFYWYRQILGQKVEFLVSFYNNEISEKSEIFDDQFSVERPDGSNFTLKIRSTKLEDSAMYFCASSTSGNQPQHFGDGTRLSIL.

CDR3 coding DNA: TGTGCCAGCAGCCACCCGTTTACCTTCTACGAGCAGTACGTC. Translating it yields CASSHPFTFYEQYV. V and J are TRBV28 and TRBJ2-7; D not certain. V was clipped by 6 bases and J by 3 bases, with 15 bases between them. Germline-derived CDR1 and CDR2 are MDHEN and SYDVKM. The length of the CDR3 is 14 residues.

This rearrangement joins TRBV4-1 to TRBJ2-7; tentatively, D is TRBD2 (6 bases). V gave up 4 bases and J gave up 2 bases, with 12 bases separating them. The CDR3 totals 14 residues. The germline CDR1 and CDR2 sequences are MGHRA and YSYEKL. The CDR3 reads CASSPGTFAYEQYF. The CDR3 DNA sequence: TGCGCCAGCAGCCCGGGGACTTTTGCCTACGAGCAGTACTTC.

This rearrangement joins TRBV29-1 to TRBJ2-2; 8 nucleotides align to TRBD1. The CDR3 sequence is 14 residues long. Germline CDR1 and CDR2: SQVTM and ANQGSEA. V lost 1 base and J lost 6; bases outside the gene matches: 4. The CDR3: CSVEADRVPGELFF. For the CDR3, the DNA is TGCAGCGTTGAAGCGGACAGGGTCCCCGGGGAGCTGTTTTTT.

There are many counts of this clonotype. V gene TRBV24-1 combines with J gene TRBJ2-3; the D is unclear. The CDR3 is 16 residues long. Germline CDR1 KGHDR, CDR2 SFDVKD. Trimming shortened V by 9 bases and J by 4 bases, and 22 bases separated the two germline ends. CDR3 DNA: TGTGCCACCGCAGGACGGTTGGAACATCCCCCAGATACGCAGTATTTT. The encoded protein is CATAGRLEHPPDTQYF.

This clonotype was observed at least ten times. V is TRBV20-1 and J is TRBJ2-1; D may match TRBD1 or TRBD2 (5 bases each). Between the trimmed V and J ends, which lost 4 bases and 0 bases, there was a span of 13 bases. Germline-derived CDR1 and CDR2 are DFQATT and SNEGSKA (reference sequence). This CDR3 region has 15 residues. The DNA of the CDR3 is TGCAGTGCTACCCAATATGGGGGCTCCTACAATGAGCAGTTCTTC. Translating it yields CSATQYGGSYNEQFF.

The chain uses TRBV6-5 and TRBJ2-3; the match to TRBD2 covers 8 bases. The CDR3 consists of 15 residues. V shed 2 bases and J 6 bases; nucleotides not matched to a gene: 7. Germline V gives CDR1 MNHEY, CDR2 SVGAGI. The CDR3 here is CASSYGGGLGDTQYF. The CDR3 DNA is TGTGCCAGCAGTTACGGCGGGGGGCTCGGGGATACGCAGTATTTT.

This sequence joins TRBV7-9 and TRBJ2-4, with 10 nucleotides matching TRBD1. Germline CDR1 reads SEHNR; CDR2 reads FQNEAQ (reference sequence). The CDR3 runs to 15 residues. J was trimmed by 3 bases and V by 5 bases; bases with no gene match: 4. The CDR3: CASSLGQGVKNIQYF. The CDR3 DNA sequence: TGTGCCAGCAGCCTCGGACAGGGGGTCAAAAACATTCAGTACTTC.

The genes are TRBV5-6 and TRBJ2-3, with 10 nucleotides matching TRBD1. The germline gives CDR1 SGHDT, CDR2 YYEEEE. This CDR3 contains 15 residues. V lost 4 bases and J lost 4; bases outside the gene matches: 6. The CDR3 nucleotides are TGTGCCAGCAGCCCGGGACAGGGGAGGGCAGATACGCAGTATTTT. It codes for CASSPGQGRADTQYF.

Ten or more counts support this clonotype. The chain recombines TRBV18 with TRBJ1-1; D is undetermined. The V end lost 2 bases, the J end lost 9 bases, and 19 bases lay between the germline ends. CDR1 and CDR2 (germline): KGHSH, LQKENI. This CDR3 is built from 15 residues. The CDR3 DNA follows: TGTGCCAGCTCACCAATCGTGGGTGGGTCTCCAAAAGCTTTCTTT. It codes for CASSPIVGGSPKAFF.